This entry lists 29 T cell receptor beta chains sequenced from one sample in a study of blood T cell repertoires in COVID-19. Generated by immunoSEQ multiplex PCR, the TCRdb table keeps only in-frame clones and is missing some. The sample has approximately 260,000 clones; about 93% are singletons. The sequenced sample was PBMCs or T cells enriched from blood (not recorded which). The source is a young woman who had recovered from COVID-19.

The CDR3 DNA is TGTGCCAGCAGCTTAACGTGGACTAGCGGTAACAATGAGCAGTTCTTC. It codes for CASSLTWTSGNNEQFF. The rearrangement joins TRBV11-3 to TRBJ2-1; TRBD2 matches at 10 bases. Germline CDR1 is SGHNT and CDR2 is YENEEA. The ends lost 2 bases at V and 5 bases at J; junction bases unmatched: 6. The CDR3 extends over 16 amino acids.

V usage is TRBV18 and J usage is TRBJ1-1, with 7 nucleotides matching TRBD1. The germline CDR1 and CDR2 sequences are KGHSH and LQKENI. The length of the CDR3 is 16 residues. J gave up 1 base and V 5 bases, and 10 bases lay outside the gene matches. The CDR3 here is CASSNNRQGKNTEAFF. CDR3 DNA: TGTGCCAGCTCAAATAACCGACAGGGAAAGAACACTGAAGCTTTCTTT.

The chain recombines TRBV9 with TRBJ2-7; 9 nucleotides line up with TRBD1. The CDR3 contains 13 residues. The junction had 3 bases not matched to a gene; V was cut back by 3 bases and J by 5 bases. CDR1 is SGDLS and CDR2 is YYNGEE in the germline V gene. CDR3 in amino acids: CASSAGTGNEQYF. Written as DNA, the CDR3 is TGTGCCAGCAGCGCCGGGACAGGGAACGAGCAGTACTTC. Full variable domain (outside the CDR3, taken from reference TRBV9 and TRBJ2-7): DSGVTQTPKHLITATGQRVTLRCSPRSGDLSVYWYQQSLDQGLQFLIQYYNGEERAKGNILERFSAQQFPDLHSELNLSSLELGDSALYFCASSAGTGNEQYFGPGTRLTVT.

V gene TRBV11-3 combines with J gene TRBJ1-4; a possible D gene is TRBD1 (5 bases). Germline-derived CDR1 and CDR2 are SGHNT and YENEEA. This CDR3 region has 13 residues. Trimming pared 3 bases from V and 8 bases from J, leaving 10 bases between. CDR3 sequence reads: CASSLTYREKLFF. Written as DNA, the CDR3 is TGTGCCAGCAGCTTGACCTACAGGGAAAAACTGTTTTTT.

This clone came up once. V is TRBV7-9 and J is TRBJ2-2; 8 bases are shared with TRBD1. Per the germline V gene, CDR1 is SEHNR and CDR2 is FQNEAQ (reference sequence). The CDR3 has 14 amino acids. With 6 bases clipped from V and 5 bases from J, the junction kept 5 bases outside the gene matches. CDR3 DNA sequence: TGTGCCAGCAGAGGACAGGGTGGGACCGGGGAGCTGTTTTTT. Its protein product is CASRGQGGTGELFF.

This clone was recorded once. The V gene is TRBV15, the J gene TRBJ2-5, with D perhaps matching TRBD2 (6 bases). CDR1 is LNHNV, CDR2 YYDKDF, per germline (reference sequence). The CDR3 is 14 amino acids. V was trimmed by 1 base and J by 5 bases, leaving 11 bases between them. The CDR3 loop is CATSRVGGSETQYF. In DNA, the CDR3 is TGTGCCACCAGCAGAGTGGGGGGTTCCGAGACCCAGTACTTC.

This chain connects TRBV25-1 to TRBJ1-1; D gene unclear. In germline, CDR1 is MGHDK, CDR2 SYGVNS. V was clipped by 7 bases and J by 1 base, with 10 bases between them. This CDR3 is built from 13 residues. This CDR3 is CASNSKGNTEAFF. The CDR3 nucleotides are TGTGCCAGCAACAGCAAAGGGAACACTGAAGCTTTCTTT.

This clone was found a few times. The chain uses TRBV28 and TRBJ2-5; 8 positions match TRBD2. V lost 4 bases to trimming and J lost 1 base; unmatched junction nucleotides: 17. Germline V gene lookup returns CDR1 MDHEN and CDR2 SYDVKM. The CDR3 spans 19 residues. The CDR3 DNA follows: TGTGCCAGCAGTTCTCGTATGGGAGCGGGAGCGGGGGCCCAAGAGACCCAGTACTTC. It encodes CASSSRMGAGAGAQETQYF. Full variable domain (remainder filled in from reference TRBV28 and TRBJ2-5): DVKVTQSSRYLVKRTGEKVFLECVQDMDHENMFWYRQDPGLGLRLIYFSYDVKMKEKGDIPEGYSVSREKKERFSLILESASTNQTSMYLCASSSRMGAGAGAQETQYFGPGTRLLVL.

This chain joins TRBV7-2 and TRBJ1-1; 9 positions agree with TRBD1. The CDR3 has 14 amino acids. Germline V CDR1 and CDR2: SGHTA, FQGNSA. J lost 11 bases, V lost 2 bases, and 9 bases had no gene match. The CDR3: CASSLPTGGFAAFF. The CDR3 DNA reads TGTGCCAGCAGCTTACCGACAGGGGGGTTTGCGGCTTTCTTT.

The chain couples TRBV2 to TRBJ2-7; tentative D call: TRBD1 (5 bases). Trimming left V 6 bases short and J 3 bases short, with 12 bases between. The CDR3 is made up of 13 amino acids. Germline V gene lookup returns CDR1 SNHLY and CDR2 FYNNEI. The CDR3 DNA sequence: TGTGCCAGCAGAATGGACACCAACTACGAGCAGTACTTC. Translated, it gives CASRMDTNYEQYF.

The CDR3 here is CASKTGQSQETQYF. In DNA, the CDR3 is TGTGCCAGCAAGACCGGACAGTCCCAAGAGACCCAGTACTTC. The chain recombines TRBV6-5 with TRBJ2-5; a weak D match, TRBD1 (6 bases). V was cut by 7 bases and J by 1 base, with 13 bases left in between. Germline V gene lookup returns CDR1 MNHEY and CDR2 SVGAGI. The CDR3 runs 14 residues.

This chain uses TRBV7-9 with TRBJ2-5; possible D gene TRBD2, 5 bases. This CDR3 is 14 amino acids long. V dropped 0 bases and J dropped 4 bases, with 9 bases sitting between them. Germline V gene sequence: CDR1 SEHNR, CDR2 FQNEAQ (reference sequence). The CDR3 loop reads CASSLAGVSETQYF. The CDR3 DNA sequence: TGTGCCAGCAGCTTAGCCGGGGTGTCAGAGACCCAGTACTTC.

V gene TRBV27 combines with J gene TRBJ2-3; possibly TRBD1 for D (6 bases). This CDR3 has 13 residues. The V end was cut by 3 bases, the J end by 3 bases, with 7 bases between. CDR1 and CDR2 (germline): MNHEY, SMNVEV (reference sequence). The CDR3, as DNA: TGTGCCAGCAGTTTTCAGGGGACAGATACGCAGTATTTT. This codes for CASSFQGTDTQYF.

The V gene is TRBV28, the J gene TRBJ2-1; TRBD1 matches 9 bases. CDR1 is MDHEN, CDR2 SYDVKM, per germline. This CDR3 comprises 14 residues. V was clipped by 6 bases and J by 4 bases; unmatched bases: 4. CDR3 bases: TGTGCCAGCAGAATTGACAGGGGGTACAATGAGCAGTTCTTC. This sequence encodes CASRIDRGYNEQFF. The whole variable domain, filled in from reference TRBV28 and TRBJ2-1, reads DVKVTQSSRYLVKRTGEKVFLECVQDMDHENMFWYRQDPGLGLRLIYFSYDVKMKEKGDIPEGYSVSREKKERFSLILESASTNQTSMYLCASRIDRGYNEQFFGPGTRLTVL.

This clone has only a few counts. V usage is TRBV4-3 and J usage is TRBJ1-2, with TRBD1 identical over 8 bases. Trimming removed 0 bases from V and 6 bases from J; junction bases left unmatched: 6. This CDR3 has 15 amino acids. Looked up from germline, CDR1 is LGHNA and CDR2 is YSLEER. CDR3 coding DNA: TGCGCCAGCAGCCAAGATCTGAACAGGGGGGATGGCTACACCTTC. Translating it yields CASSQDLNRGDGYTF.

The V and J genes are TRBV15 and TRBJ2-1; a weak D match, TRBD1 (6 bases). Germline values: CDR1 LNHNV, CDR2 YYDKDF (reference sequence). V was pared by 7 bases and J by 5 bases, with 12 bases between. This CDR3 has 13 amino acids. The CDR3 region is CATKQGINNEQFF. The CDR3 DNA follows: TGTGCCACCAAACAGGGAATTAACAATGAGCAGTTCTTC.

This chain uses TRBV5-6 with TRBJ1-2, with 10 bases matching TRBD1. Germline V gene sequence: CDR1 SGHDT, CDR2 YYEEEE. The CDR3 contains 14 residues. The trim removed 0 bases at V and 8 bases at J, leaving 4 bases unmatched. The DNA for the CDR3 is TGTGCCAGCAGCTTGGGTGGACAGGGGGTCGGCTACACCTTC. Translation gives CASSLGGQGVGYTF.

The V call is TRBV7-9, the J call TRBJ1-1; possible D gene TRBD1, 6 bases. This CDR3 is built from 16 residues. Germline-derived CDR1 and CDR2 are SEHNR and FQNEAQ (reference sequence). Deletions cut 4 bases from V and 1 base from J, with 16 bases between. CDR3 DNA: TGTGCCAGCAGCTCCTTAGTCTACAGGGAGAACACTGAAGCTTTCTTT. Translated: CASSSLVYRENTEAFF.

V and J are TRBV7-8 and TRBJ1-2; D is possibly TRBD1 (6 bases). The CDR3 sequence is 14 residues long. Trimming took off 1 base at V and 3 bases at J, with 9 bases between the two ends. Germline V lookup: CDR1 SGHVS, CDR2 FQNEAQ. CDR3 amino acids: CASSLGGHDYGYTF. The CDR3 nucleotides are TGTGCCAGCAGCTTAGGGGGACACGACTATGGCTACACCTTC.

The genes are TRBV10-2 and TRBJ2-1, with D possibly matching TRBD2 (7 bases). The CDR3 extends over 15 amino acids. Germline V gene data show CDR1 as WSHSY and CDR2 as SAAADI. V dropped 7 bases and J dropped 3 bases, with 16 bases sitting between them. The CDR3 spells CASKGGPGGYNEQFF. The DNA for the CDR3 is TGCGCCAGCAAGGGGGGCCCGGGGGGCTACAATGAGCAGTTCTTC.

The count of this clone is one. Other nucleotide sequences from this sample produce the same CDR3. The J gene is TRBJ2-7, the V gene TRBV19; 8 positions match TRBD1. This CDR3 comprises 14 residues. Germline V lookup: CDR1 LNHDA, CDR2 SQIVND (reference sequence). V shed 1 base and J 4 bases; nucleotides not matched to a gene: 3. The CDR3 spells CASSIGRGPYEQYF. CDR3 coding DNA: TGTGCCAGTAGTATAGGCAGGGGGCCTTACGAGCAGTACTTC.

The chain joins TRBV7-9 to TRBJ1-5; D is ambiguous. Between the trimmed V and J ends, which lost 8 bases and 0 bases, there was a span of 8 bases. Germline loops: CDR1 SEHNR, CDR2 FQNEAQ (reference sequence). This CDR3 region has 13 residues. The CDR3 is CASSRGSNQPQHF. CDR3 nucleotides: TGTGCCAGCTCACGCGGTAGCAATCAGCCCCAGCATTTT.

The chain uses TRBV13 and TRBJ1-4, with 7 bases identical to TRBD1. The CDR3 spans 14 residues. The V gene's germline CDR1 is PRHDT and CDR2 FYEKMQ (reference sequence). The V segment lost 3 bases and the J segment 8 bases; nucleotides outside the gene matches: 6. As DNA, the CDR3 is TGTGCCAGCAGCTTCAGGGGGGAGAGGGAAAAACTGTTTTTT. This codes for CASSFRGEREKLFF.

The chain employs TRBV6-5 and TRBJ1-1, with a weak D call TRBD1 (6 bases). With 10 bases removed from V and 11 bases from J, the gap between germline ends came to 17 bases. Germline V gene sequence: CDR1 MNHEY, CDR2 SVGAGI. The CDR3 sequence is 11 residues long. The CDR3 nucleotides are TGTGCCATTGCGACAGGTGGCCCTGCTTTCTTT. Translated, it gives CAIATGGPAFF.

V gene TRBV11-2 combines with J gene TRBJ2-3; 9 nucleotides line up with TRBD1. The germline V gene encodes CDR1 SGHAT and CDR2 FQNNGV. The length of the CDR3 is 14 residues. V trimming: 5 bases; J trimming: 11 bases; junction bases outside the gene matches: 11. The CDR3 loop reads CASSLGQGYNVQYF. CDR3 nucleotides: TGTGCCAGCAGCCTCGGACAGGGGTACAATGTGCAGTATTTT.

The rearrangement joins TRBV6-2 or TRBV6-3 to TRBJ2-7, with a weak D call TRBD1 (6 bases). The CDR3 spans 14 residues. Germline V gene lookup returns CDR1 MNHEY and CDR2 SVGEGT. With 0 bases removed from V and 4 bases from J, the gap between germline ends came to 10 bases. This CDR3 is CASSYSKQGYEQYF. The CDR3 coding sequence is TGTGCCAGCAGTTACTCGAAACAGGGATACGAGCAGTACTTC.

This clone has just a few counts. V and J are TRBV11-2 and TRBJ1-2; TRBD1 aligns across 8 bases. Germline loops: CDR1 SGHAT, CDR2 FQNNGV. The CDR3 totals 15 residues. V dropped 1 base and J dropped 3; count of bases not matched to a gene: 4. This CDR3 is CASSLAGGRYYGYTF. Written as DNA, the CDR3 is TGTGCCAGCAGCTTAGCAGGGGGCCGGTACTATGGCTACACCTTC.

This sequence joins TRBV6-5 and TRBJ2-3, with 7 bases lining up with TRBD2. V trimming: 7 bases; J trimming: 5 bases; junction bases outside the gene matches: 12. Germline V gene data show CDR1 as MNHEY and CDR2 as SVGAGI. This CDR3 comprises 15 residues. CDR3: CASTLGGGSGDTQYF. CDR3 DNA: TGTGCCAGCACCCTGGGGGGGGGTTCTGGAGATACGCAGTATTTT.

CDR3 in amino acids: CASSPAAGTLSYEQYF. The CDR3 DNA sequence: TGTGCCAGCTCACCCGCTGCCGGGACATTATCCTACGAGCAGTACTTC. The gene calls are TRBV18 and TRBJ2-7, with D tentatively TRBD1 (6 bases). CDR1 is KGHSH, CDR2 LQKENI, per germline. Between the trimmed V and J ends, which lost 3 bases and 1 base, there was a span of 16 bases. The CDR3 runs 16 residues.